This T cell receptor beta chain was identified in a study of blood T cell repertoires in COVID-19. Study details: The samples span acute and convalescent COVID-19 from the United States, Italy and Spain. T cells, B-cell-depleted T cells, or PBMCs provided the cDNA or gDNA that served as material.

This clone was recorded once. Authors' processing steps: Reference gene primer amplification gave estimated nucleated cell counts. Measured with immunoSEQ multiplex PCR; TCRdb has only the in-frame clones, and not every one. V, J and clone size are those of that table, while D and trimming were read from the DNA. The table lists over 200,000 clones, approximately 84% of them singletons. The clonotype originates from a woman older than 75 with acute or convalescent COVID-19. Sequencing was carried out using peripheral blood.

The CDR3 nucleotides are TGTGCCAGCAGCTTAAACTCGGCAGGGGGCATGGAGACCCAGTACTTC. Translated: CASSLNSAGGMETQYF. V and J are TRBV7-3 and TRBJ2-5, with 8 bases fitting TRBD1. The CDR3 totals 16 residues. The V gene's germline CDR1 is SGHTA and CDR2 FQGTGA. With V trimmed by 1 base and J by 5 bases, 9 bases remained unmatched.